This T cell receptor (beta chain) was found in a study of blood T cells in healthy people across ages. Study summary: Capture via template switching afforded approximately one barcoded beta molecule per two T cells.

In its sample, this clonotype was seen once. Primed by a sample-barcoded 5' primer and a J-beta primer mix, a second PCR proceeded for 7 to 11 cycles. TCRdb redid the calling of the 5' RACE reads with MiXCR, one entry per CDR3 protein. The sample yields about 760,000 distinct CDR3 sequences, about 56% seen once. The receptor was derived from a man between 40 and 49 years old in good health. The source material was blood.

CDR3 loop: CATQGGRSYNEQFF. For the CDR3, the DNA is TGTGCCACCCAGGGGGGGCGTTCCTACAATGAGCAGTTCTTC. The chain recombines TRBV24-1 with TRBJ2-1, with D possibly called TRBD1 or TRBD2 (7 bases each). Germline CDR1 and CDR2: KGHDR and SFDVKD. Trimming pared 9 bases from V and 1 base from J, leaving 12 bases between. The CDR3 extends over 14 amino acids.